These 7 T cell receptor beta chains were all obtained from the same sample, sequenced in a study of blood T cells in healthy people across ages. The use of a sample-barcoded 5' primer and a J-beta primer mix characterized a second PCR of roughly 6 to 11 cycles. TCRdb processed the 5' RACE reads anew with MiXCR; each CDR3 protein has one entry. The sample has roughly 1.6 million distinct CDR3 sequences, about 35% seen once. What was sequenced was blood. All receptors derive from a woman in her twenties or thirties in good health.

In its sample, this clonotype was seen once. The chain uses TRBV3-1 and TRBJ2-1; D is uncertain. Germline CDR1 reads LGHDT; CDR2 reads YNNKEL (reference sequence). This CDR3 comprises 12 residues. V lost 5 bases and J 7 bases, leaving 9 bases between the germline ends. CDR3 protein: CASSAVGNEQFF. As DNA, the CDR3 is TGTGCCAGCAGCGCAGTGGGGAATGAGCAGTTCTTC.

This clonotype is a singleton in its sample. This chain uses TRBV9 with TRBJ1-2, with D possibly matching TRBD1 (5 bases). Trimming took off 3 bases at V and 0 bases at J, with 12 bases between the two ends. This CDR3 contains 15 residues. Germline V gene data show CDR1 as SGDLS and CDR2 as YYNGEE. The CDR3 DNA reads TGTGCCAGCAGCGCTTCAGGGTGGTCTAACTATGGCTACACCTTC. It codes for CASSASGWSNYGYTF.

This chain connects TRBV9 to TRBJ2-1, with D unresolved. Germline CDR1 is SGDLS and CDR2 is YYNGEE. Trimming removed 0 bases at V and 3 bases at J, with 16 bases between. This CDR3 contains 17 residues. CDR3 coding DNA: TGTGCCAGCAGCGTAGGAGGAAGCCAGCCGGGCTACAATGAGCAGTTCTTC. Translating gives CASSVGGSQPGYNEQFF.

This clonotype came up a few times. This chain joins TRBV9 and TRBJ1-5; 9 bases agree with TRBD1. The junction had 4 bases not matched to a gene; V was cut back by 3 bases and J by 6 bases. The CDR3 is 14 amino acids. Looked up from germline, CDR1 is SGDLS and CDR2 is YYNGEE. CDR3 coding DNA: TGTGCCAGCAGCGGTACAGGGGGCAGTCAGCCCCAGCATTTT. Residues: CASSGTGGSQPQHF.

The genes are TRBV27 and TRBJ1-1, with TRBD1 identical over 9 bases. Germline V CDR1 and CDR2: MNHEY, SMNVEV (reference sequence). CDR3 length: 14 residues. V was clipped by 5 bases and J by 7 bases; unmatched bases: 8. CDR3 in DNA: TGTGCCAGCAGTGTCCTACAGGGGGCAGGTGAAGCTTTCTTT. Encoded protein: CASSVLQGAGEAFF.

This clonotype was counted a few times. This CDR3 is CASSFQAGFYEQYF. The CDR3 region has the DNA TGTGCCAGCAGCTTTCAAGCGGGGTTCTACGAGCAGTACTTC. The V call is TRBV5-5, the J call TRBJ2-7, with 7 nucleotides matching TRBD2. J was trimmed by 3 bases and V by 2 bases; bases with no gene match: 5. Looked up from germline, CDR1 is SGHKS and CDR2 is YYEKEE (reference sequence). This CDR3 has 14 residues.

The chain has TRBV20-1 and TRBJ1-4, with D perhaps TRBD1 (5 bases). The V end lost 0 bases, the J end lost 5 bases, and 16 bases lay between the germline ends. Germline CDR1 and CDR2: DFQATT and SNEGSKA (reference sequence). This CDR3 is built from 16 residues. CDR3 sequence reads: CSARDRAGGRNEKLFF. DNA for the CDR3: TGCAGTGCTAGAGATAGAGCCGGGGGTCGGAATGAAAAACTGTTTTTT.